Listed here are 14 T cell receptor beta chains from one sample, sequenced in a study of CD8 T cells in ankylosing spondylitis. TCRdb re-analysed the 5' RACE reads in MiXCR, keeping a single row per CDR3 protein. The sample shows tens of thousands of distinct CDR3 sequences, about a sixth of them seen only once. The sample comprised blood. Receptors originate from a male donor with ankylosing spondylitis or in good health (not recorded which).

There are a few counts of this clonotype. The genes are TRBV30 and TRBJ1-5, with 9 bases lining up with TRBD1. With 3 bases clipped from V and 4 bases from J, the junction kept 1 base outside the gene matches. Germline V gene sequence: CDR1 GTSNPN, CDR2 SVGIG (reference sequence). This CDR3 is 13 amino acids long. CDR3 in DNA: TGTGCCTGGAGCGGACAGGGGAATCAGCCCCAGCATTTT. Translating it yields CAWSGQGNQPQHF. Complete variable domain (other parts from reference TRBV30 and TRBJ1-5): SQTIHQWPATLVQPVGSPLSLECTVEGTSNPNLYWYRQAAGRGLQLLFYSVGIGQISSEVPQNLSASRPQDRQFILSSKKLLLSDSGFYLCAWSGQGNQPQHFGDGTRLSIL.

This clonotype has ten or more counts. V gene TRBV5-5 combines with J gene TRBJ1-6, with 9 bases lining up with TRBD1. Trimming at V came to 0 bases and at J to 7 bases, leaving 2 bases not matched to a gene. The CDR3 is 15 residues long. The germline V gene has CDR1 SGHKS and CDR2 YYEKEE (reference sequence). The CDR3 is CASSLEGQGNSPLHF. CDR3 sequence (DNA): TGTGCCAGCAGCTTGGAAGGACAGGGGAATTCACCCCTCCACTTT.

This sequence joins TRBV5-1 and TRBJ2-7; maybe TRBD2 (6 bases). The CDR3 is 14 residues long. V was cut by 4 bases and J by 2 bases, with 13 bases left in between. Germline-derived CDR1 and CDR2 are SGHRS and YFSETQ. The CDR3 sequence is CASSPGRETYEQYF. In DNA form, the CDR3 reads TGCGCCAGCAGCCCTGGGCGGGAAACCTACGAGCAGTACTTC.

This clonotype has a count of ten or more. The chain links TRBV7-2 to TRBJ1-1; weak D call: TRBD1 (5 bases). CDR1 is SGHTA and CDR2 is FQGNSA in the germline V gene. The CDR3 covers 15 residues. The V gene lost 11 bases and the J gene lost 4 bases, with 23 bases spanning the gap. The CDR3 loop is CAATDGAGKGTEAFF. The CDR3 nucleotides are TGTGCCGCCACCGATGGGGCAGGGAAGGGCACTGAAGCTTTCTTT.

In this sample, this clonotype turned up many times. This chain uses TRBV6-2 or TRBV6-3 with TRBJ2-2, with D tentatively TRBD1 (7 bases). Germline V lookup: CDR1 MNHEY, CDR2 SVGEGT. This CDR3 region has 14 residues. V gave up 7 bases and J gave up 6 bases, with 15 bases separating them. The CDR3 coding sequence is TGTGCCAGCACTACCGGAGGGGGCCCCGGGGAGCTGTTTTTT. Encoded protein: CASTTGGGPGELFF.

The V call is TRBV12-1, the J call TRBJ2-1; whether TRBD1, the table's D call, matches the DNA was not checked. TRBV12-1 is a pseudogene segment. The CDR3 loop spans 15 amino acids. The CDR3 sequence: CASSRGSLGANEQFF. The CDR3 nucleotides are TGTGCCAGCAGCAGGGGTTCCCTTGGGGCGAATGAGCAGTTCTTC.

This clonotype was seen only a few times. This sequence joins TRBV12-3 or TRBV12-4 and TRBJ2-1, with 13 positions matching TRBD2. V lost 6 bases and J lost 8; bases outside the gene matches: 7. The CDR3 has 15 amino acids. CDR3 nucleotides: TGTGCCAGCAGCCGTACTAGCGGGGGGGCCGATGAGCAGTTCTTC. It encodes CASSRTSGGADEQFF.

The CDR3 loop is CSARDLRTNNEQFF. The CDR3 DNA reads as TGCAGTGCTAGAGATCTCAGGACTAACAATGAGCAGTTCTTC. The genes are TRBV20-1 and TRBJ2-1; TRBD2 might be the D (6 bases). The V end lost 0 bases, the J end lost 5 bases, and 11 bases lay between the germline ends. Germline loops: CDR1 DFQATT, CDR2 SNEGSKA (reference sequence). The CDR3 extends over 14 amino acids.

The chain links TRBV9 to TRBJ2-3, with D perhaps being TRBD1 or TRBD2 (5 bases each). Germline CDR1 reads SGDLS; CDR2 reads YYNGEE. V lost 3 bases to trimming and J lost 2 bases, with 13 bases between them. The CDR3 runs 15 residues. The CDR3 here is CASSGSGAITDTQYF. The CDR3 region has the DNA TGTGCCAGCAGCGGATCCGGGGCCATCACAGATACGCAGTATTTT.

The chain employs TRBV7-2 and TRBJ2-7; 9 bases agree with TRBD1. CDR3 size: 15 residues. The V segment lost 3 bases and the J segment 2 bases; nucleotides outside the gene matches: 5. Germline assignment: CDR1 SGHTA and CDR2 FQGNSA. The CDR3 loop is CASSLDRGQTYEQYF. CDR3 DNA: TGTGCCAGCAGCTTGGACAGGGGCCAGACCTACGAGCAGTACTTC.

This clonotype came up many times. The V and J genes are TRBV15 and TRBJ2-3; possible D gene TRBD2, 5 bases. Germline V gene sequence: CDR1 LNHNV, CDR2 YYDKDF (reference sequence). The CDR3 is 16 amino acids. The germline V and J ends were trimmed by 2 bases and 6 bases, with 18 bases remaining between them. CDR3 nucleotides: TGTGCCACCAGCAGATCCGGGGAGACCCCGGCTGATACGCAGTATTTT. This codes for CATSRSGETPADTQYF.

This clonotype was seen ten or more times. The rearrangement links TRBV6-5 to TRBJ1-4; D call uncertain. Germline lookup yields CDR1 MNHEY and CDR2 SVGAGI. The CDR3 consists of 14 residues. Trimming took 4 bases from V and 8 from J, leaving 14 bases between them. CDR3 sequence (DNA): TGTGCCAGCAGTTCCCCCCGGGAGCGAGAAAAACTGTTTTTT. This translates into CASSSPREREKLFF.

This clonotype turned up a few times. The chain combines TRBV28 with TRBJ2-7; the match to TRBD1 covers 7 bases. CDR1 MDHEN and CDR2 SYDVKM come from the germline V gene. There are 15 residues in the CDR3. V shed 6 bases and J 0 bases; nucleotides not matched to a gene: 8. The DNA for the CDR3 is TGTGCCAGCAGCCAAACCGGGACAGCCTCCTACGAGCAGTACTTC. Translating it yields CASSQTGTASYEQYF.

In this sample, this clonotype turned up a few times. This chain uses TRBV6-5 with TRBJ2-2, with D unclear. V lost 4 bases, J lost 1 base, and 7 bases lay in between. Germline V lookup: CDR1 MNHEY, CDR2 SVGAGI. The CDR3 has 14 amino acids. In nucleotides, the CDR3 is TGTGCCAGCAGTTTCGAAAAGAACACCGGGGAGCTGTTTTTT. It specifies CASSFEKNTGELFF.